This T cell receptor beta chain derives from a study of blood T cells in healthy people across ages. The second PCR ran about 6 to 11 cycles with a sample-barcoded 5' primer and J-beta primers. TCRdb independently ran MiXCR on the 5' RACE reads; one entry per CDR3 protein. The sample includes 750,000 to 850,000 distinct CDR3 sequences, around 25% of them seen just once. This clonotype has a handful of counts. The same sample was also studied in work on T cells of mothers and their children. Per that study: Related mother-child pairs shared marginally more repertoire than unrelated pairs, though not significantly.

The sample taken for sequencing was blood. The TCR was taken from a boy aged 5-17 years in good health.

The CDR3 sequence: CASSLDTDWREQFF. CDR3 DNA sequence: TGCGCCAGCAGCTTGGACACTGACTGGCGGGAGCAGTTCTTC. The J gene is TRBJ2-1, the V gene TRBV5-1; D gene unclear. The ends were cut back, 0 bases at V and 10 bases at J, with 14 bases in the middle. Germline CDR1 is SGHRS and CDR2 is YFSETQ. CDR3 length equals 14 residues.